This entry describes one TCR beta chain. Its specificity is not known. The data stem from a study of T-cell memory formation after mild COVID-19. General study results and limits: Clones shrinking between day 15 and 85 showed a balanced CD4/CD8 split, and those that grew later tilted toward CD4+. The appearance of some responding clones in pre-infection memory suggested that cross-reactive memory joined. Contracting clones localized mainly to CM and EM when CD4+ and mainly to EMRA when CD8+.

Researchers used 5'RACE with constant-segment primers to make TCR alpha and TCR beta cDNA libraries that carry sample barcodes and UMIs. TCRdb called the 5' RACE reads again in MiXCR, with one record for every CDR3 protein. Of hundreds of thousands of distinct CDR3 sequences in the sample, over 15% are singletons; the top ten hold 20% to 25%. The CDR3 extends over 15 amino acids. V was pared by 5 bases and J by 3 bases, with 16 bases between. The receptor's source is a man between 18 and 35 years old who had mild COVID-19 (a few samples of this study predate the infection). Cell type and time point are not known. Sequencing input: PBMCs or a T cell subset sorted from them (not recorded which). The chain has TRBV12-3 or TRBV12-4 and TRBJ1-1, with unresolved D. CDR3 bases: TGTGCCAGCAGTAACGCCTTGCCGACGGACACTGAAGCTTTCTTT. Protein: CASSNALPTDTEAFF.